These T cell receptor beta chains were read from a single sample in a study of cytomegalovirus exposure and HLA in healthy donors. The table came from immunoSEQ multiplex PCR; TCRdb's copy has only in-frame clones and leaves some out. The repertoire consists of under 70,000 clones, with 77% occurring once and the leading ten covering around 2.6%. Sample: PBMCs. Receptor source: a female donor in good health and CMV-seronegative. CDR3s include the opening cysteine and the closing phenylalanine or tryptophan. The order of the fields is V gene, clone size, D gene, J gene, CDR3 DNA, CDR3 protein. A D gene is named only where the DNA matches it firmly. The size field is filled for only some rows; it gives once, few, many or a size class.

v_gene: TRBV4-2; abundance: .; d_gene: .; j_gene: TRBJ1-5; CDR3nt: TGTGCCAGCAGCCGCGAAGGGGAAGGGCCCCAGCATTTT; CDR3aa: CASSREGEGPQHF
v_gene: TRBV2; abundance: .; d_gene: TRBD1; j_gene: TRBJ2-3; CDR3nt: TGTGCCAGCAGTGGAGGACAGGGGCTGGGGGATACGCAGTATTTT; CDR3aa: CASSGGQGLGDTQYF
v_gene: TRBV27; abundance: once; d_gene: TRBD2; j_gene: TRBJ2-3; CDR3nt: TGTGCCAGCAGCATGGGACTAGCGGGGAACACAGATACGCAGTATTTT; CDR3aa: CASSMGLAGNTDTQYF
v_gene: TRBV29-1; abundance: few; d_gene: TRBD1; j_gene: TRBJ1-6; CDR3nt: TGCAGCGTAGCACAGGGGGCAGATAATTCACCCCTCCACTTT; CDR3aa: CSVAQGADNSPLHF
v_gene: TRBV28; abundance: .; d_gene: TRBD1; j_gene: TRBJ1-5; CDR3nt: TGTGCCAGCAGTTCCCCGACAGGGTTTGGCAATCAGCCCCAGCATTTT; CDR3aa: CASSSPTGFGNQPQHF
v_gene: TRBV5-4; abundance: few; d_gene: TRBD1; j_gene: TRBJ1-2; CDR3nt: TGTGCCAGCAGCTTCGGGACAGACTATGGCTACACCTTC; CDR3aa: CASSFGTDYGYTF
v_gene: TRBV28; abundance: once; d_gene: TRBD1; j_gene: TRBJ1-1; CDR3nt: TGTGCCAGCAGTTCTACAGGGGGCGTCTACACTGAAGCTTTCTTT; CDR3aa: CASSSTGGVYTEAFF
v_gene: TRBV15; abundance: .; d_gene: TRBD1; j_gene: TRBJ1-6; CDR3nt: TGTGCCACCAGCAGAGCCGGAAGGGGGCGGTCACCCCTCCACTTT; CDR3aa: CATSRAGRGRSPLHF
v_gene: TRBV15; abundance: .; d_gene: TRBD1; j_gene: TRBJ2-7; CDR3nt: TGTGCCACCAGCAGACAGGGGGCCACTTACGAGCAGTACTTC; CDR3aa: CATSRQGATYEQYF
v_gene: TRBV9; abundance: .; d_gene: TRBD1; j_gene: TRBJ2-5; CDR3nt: TGTGCCAGCAGCGTAGGACAGGGGCCCCAAGAGACCCAGTACTTC; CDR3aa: CASSVGQGPQETQYF
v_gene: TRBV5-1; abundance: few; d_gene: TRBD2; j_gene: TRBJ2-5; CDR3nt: TGCGCCAGCAGCTTGGCCGTGGGAGGGAACCAAGAGACCCAGTACTTC; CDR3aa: CASSLAVGGNQETQYF
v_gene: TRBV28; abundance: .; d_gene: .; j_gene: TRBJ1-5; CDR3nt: TGTGCCAGCAGTCTAGCTAGCAATCAGCCCCAGCATTTT; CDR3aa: CASSLASNQPQHF
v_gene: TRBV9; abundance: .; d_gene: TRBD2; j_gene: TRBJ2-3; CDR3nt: TGTGCCAGCAGTTCCAGACTAGCGGCTAGCACAGATACGCAGTATTTT; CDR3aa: CASSSRLAASTDTQYF
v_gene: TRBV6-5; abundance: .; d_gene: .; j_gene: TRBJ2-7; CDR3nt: TGTGCCAGCAGCCCCACTTGGACAGACTCCTACGAGCAGTACTTC; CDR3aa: CASSPTWTDSYEQYF
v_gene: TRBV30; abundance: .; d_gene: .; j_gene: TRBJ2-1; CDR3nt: TGTGCCTGGAAGCGATACAATGAGCAGTTCTTC; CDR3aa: CAWKRYNEQFF
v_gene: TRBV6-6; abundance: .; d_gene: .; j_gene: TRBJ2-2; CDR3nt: TGTGCCAGCACAAGGGGTTTCACCGGGGAGCTGTTTTTT; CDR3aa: CASTRGFTGELFF
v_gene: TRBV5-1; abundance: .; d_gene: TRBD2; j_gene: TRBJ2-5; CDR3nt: TGCGCCAGCAGCTTGGCCGGGGGGCAAGAGACCCAGTACTTC; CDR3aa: CASSLAGGQETQYF
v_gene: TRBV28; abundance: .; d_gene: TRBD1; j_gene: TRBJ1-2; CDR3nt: TGTGCCAGCAGTTTATCCGCTACAGGGGGCGATGGCTACACCTTC; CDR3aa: CASSLSATGGDGYTF
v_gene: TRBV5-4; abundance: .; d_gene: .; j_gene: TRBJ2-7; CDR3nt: TGTGTCAGTAGTTCCAGGGGCCCGGTCTACGAGCAGTACTTC; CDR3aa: CVSSSRGPVYEQYF
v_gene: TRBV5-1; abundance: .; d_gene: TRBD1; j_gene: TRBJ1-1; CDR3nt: TGCGCCAGCAGCCCGAATCGGGACAGTGTCATGAACACTGAAGCTTTCTTT; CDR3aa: CASSPNRDSVMNTEAFF
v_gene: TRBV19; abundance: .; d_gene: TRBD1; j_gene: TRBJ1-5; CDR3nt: TGTGCCAGTAGTATAACAGGGACAGGGGTCCCCAGCAATCAGCCCCAGCATTTT; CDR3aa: CASSITGTGVPSNQPQHF
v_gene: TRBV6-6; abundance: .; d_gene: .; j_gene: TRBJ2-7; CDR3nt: TGTGCCAGCAGTCCCTCCCGGGACATTGGCGAGCAGTACTTC; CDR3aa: CASSPSRDIGEQYF
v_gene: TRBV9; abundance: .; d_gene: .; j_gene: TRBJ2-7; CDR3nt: TGTGCCAGCAGCGTAGGACTAGGCACCTACGAGCAGTACTTC; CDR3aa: CASSVGLGTYEQYF
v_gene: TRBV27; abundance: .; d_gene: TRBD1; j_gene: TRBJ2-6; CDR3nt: TGTGCCAGCAGTTTTAATTATAGGACAGGGTTTAGCTCTGGGGCCAACGTCCTGACTTTC; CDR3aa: CASSFNYRTGFSSGANVLTF
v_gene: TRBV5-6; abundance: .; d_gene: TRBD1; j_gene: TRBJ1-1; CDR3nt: TGTGCCAGCAGCTCTGGACAGGGTAGGAGGAACACTGAAGCTTTCTTT; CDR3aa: CASSSGQGRRNTEAFF
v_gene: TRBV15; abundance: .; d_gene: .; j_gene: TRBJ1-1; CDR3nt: TGTGCCACCAGCAGGGAGTGGACAGTCAACACTGAAGCTTTCTTT; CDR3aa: CATSREWTVNTEAFF
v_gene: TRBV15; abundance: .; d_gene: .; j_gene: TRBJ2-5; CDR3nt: TGTGCCACCAGCAGAGGCCCGGGGATCCTACAAGAGACCCAGTACTTC; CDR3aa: CATSRGPGILQETQYF
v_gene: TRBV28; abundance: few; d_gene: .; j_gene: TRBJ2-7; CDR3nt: TGTGCCAGCAGTGATGGGACTTGTAGGGAATACTTC; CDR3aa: CASSDGTCREYF
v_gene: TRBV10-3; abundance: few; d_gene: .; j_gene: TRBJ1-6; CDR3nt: TGTGCCATCAGTGCCGGGGGAACACCCCTCCACTTT; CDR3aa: CAISAGGTPLHF
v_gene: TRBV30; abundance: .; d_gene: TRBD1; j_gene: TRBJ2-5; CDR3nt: TGTGCCTGGAGTGTACGGGAGAGAATCGGGACAGGGGACGAAGAGACCCAGTACTTC; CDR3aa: CAWSVRERIGTGDEETQYF
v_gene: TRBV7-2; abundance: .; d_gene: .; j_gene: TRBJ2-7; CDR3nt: TGTGCCAGCAGCATCCGGGACGGGGGATCCTACGAGCAGTACTTC; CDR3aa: CASSIRDGGSYEQYF
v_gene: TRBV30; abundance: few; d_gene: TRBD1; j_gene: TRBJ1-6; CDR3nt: TGTGCCTGGAGTGTACTATCACAGGGGGAAAGCTCACCCCTCCACTTT; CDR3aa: CAWSVLSQGESSPLHF
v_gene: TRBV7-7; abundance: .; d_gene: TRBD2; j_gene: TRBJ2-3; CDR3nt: TGTGCTAGCAGCCGCGGACTAGCGGGGATGACAGATACGCAGTATTTT; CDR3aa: CASSRGLAGMTDTQYF
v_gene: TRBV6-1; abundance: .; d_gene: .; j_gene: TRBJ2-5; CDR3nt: TGTGCCAGCAGTCCCGGGGGGCCAGGATCAGAGACCCAGTACTTC; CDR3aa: CASSPGGPGSETQYF
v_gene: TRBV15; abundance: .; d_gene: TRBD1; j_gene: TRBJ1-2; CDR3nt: TGTGCCACCAGCAGAGATGCAGGGGGACACTATGGCTACACCTTC; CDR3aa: CATSRDAGGHYGYTF
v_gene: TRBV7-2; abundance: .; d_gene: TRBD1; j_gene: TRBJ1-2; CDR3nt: TGTGCCAGCGGCCTTGACAGGGGGGCTAACTATGGCTACACCTTC; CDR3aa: CASGLDRGANYGYTF
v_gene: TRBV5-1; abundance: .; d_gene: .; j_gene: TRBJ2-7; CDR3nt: TGCGCCAGCAGCCCCCTCGACAGGTTGGACGAGCAGTACTTC; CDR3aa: CASSPLDRLDEQYF
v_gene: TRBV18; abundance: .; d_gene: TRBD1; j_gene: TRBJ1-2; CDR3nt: TGTGCCAGCTCTGCCGGGACAGGCGCTTCTGGCTACACCTTC; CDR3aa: CASSAGTGASGYTF
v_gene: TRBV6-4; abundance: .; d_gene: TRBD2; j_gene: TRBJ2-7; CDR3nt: TGTGCCAGCCGGGCCGGACTAGCGGGGGTCAAGACCTACGAGCAGTACTTC; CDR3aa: CASRAGLAGVKTYEQYF
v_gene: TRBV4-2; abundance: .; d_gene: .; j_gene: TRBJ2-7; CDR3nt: TGTGCCAGCAGCCAGGGAGCGGAGGACTCCTACGAGCAGTACTTC; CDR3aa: CASSQGAEDSYEQYF
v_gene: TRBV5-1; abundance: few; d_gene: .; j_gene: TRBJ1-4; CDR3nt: TGCGCCAGCAGCTTGGCAGCATTTAAGGGGCCAAATGAAAAACTGTTTTTT; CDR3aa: CASSLAAFKGPNEKLFF
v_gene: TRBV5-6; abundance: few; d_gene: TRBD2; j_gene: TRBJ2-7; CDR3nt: TGTGCCAGCAGCTTGGGGGGAGGGCTCCCCTCCTACGAGCAGTACTTC; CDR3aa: CASSLGGGLPSYEQYF
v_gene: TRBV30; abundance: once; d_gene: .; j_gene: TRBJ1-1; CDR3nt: TGTGCCTGGAGTGGGCAGGAGAACACTGAAGCTTTCTTT; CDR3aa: CAWSGQENTEAFF
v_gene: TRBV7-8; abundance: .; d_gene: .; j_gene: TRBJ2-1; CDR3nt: TGTGCCAGCAGCTTTTCCGTCTACTACAATGAGCAGTTCTTC; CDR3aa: CASSFSVYYNEQFF
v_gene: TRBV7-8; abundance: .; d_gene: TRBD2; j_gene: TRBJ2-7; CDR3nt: TGTGCCAGCAGCCCGCCGGGACTAGTCTACGAGCAGTACTTC; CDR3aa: CASSPPGLVYEQYF
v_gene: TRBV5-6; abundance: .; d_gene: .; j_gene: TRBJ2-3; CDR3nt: TGTGCCAGCAGCCCGGTGGGAACAGGGACAGATACGCAGTATTTT; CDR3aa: CASSPVGTGTDTQYF
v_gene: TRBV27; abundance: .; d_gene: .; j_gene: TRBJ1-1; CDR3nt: TGTGCCAGCGCCAGACAGAACATGAACACTGAAGCTTTCTTT; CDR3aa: CASARQNMNTEAFF
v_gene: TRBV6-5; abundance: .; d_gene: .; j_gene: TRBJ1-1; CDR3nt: TGTGCCAGCAGTTACCCCGGGAACACTGAAGCTTTCTTT; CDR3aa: CASSYPGNTEAFF
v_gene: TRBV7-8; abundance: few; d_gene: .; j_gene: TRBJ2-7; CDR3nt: TGTGCCAGCAGCTTAAAAGCCCTAAACTACGAGCAGTACTTC; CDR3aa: CASSLKALNYEQYF
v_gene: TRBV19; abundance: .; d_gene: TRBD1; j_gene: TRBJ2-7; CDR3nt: TGTGCCAGTAGTATAGGGGAAGGGGGCGCGTACGAGCAGTACTTC; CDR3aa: CASSIGEGGAYEQYF
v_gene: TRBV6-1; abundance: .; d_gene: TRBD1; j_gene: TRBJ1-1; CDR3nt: TGTGCCAGCAGCGAAAGACAGGGCACTGAAGCTTTCTTT; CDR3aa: CASSERQGTEAFF
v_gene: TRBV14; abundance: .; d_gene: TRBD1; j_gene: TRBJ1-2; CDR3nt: TGTGCCAGCAGCCAACGACGGGGACAGCGCACTAACTATGGCTACACCTTC; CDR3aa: CASSQRRGQRTNYGYTF
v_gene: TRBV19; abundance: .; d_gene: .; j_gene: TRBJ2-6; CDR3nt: TGTGCCAGTAATGGCGGGAACTCTGGGGCCAACGTCCTGACTTTC; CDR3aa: CASNGGNSGANVLTF
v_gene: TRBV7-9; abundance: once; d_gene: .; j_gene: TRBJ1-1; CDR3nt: TGTGCCAGCAGCACAGGGTCTGCTGAAGCTTTCTTT; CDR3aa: CASSTGSAEAFF
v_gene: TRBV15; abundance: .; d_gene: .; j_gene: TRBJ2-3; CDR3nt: TGTGCCACCAGCAGTTACAGGGGCACAGATACGCAGTATTTT; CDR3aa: CATSSYRGTDTQYF
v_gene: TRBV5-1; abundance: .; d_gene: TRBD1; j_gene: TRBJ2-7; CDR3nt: TGCGCCAGCAACGGACAGGGACTCTTCGAGCAGTACTTC; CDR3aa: CASNGQGLFEQYF
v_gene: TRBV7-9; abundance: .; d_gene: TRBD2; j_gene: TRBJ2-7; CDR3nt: TGTGCCAGCAGCTTATTCGTGGGAGGGCCACCCTACGAGCAGTACTTC; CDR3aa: CASSLFVGGPPYEQYF
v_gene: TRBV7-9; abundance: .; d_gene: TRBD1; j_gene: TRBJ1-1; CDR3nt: TGTGCCAGCAGCTGGGGACAGTCGAACACTGAAGCTTTCTTT; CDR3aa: CASSWGQSNTEAFF
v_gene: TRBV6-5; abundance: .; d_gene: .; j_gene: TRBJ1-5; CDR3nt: TGTGCCAGCAGTTACGGTCTAGGTCAGCCCCAGCATTTT; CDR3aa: CASSYGLGQPQHF